What follows are 26 T cell receptor beta chains derived from one specimen sequenced in a study of vaccination and CD4 T cells after COVID-19. Their antigens are not known. Treatment defined: roughly ten-day PBMC culture with coronavirus spike peptide pools or control peptides (ViraFEST assay). One should note that the unexposed donor's CD4+ T cells were collected before the COVID-19 pandemic (2011-2018). The Oncomine TCR Beta short-read assay sequenced DNA from cultured CD4+ T cells. TCRdb independently ran MiXCR on the PCR reads; one entry per CDR3 protein. The sample yields about 5,900 distinct CDR3 sequences, about 35% seen once. Sequenced material: CD4+ T cells from blood, cultured in vitro. These receptors all stem from a human donor in good health.

This clonotype was seen a handful of times. The rearrangement links TRBV20-1 to TRBJ2-7; D tentatively reads TRBD1 or TRBD2 (6 bases each). Germline-derived CDR1 and CDR2 are DFQATT and SNEGSKA (reference sequence). V lost 7 bases to trimming and J lost 2 bases, with 18 bases between them. This CDR3 contains 14 residues. The CDR3 region has the DNA TGCAGTGTCCGAGAGGGGGGCGAAACCTACGAGCAGTACTTC. This sequence encodes CSVREGGETYEQYF.

J is TRBJ1-5 and V is TRBV6-1; the D gene is possibly TRBD1 (6 bases). The CDR3 runs 12 residues. Germline CDR1 reads MNHNS; CDR2 reads SASEGT. The V end lost 8 bases, the J end lost 5 bases, and 10 bases lay between the germline ends. In DNA, the CDR3 is TGTGCCAGCGGGAGGGGGGATCAGCCCCAGCATTTT. Residues: CASGRGDQPQHF.

V and J are TRBV24-1 and TRBJ1-2; 7 bases are shared with TRBD1. In germline, CDR1 is KGHDR, CDR2 SFDVKD. CDR3 length: 14 amino acids. Unmatched junction bases numbered 5, after V lost 4 bases and J lost 4 bases. The CDR3 DNA reads TGTGCCACCAGTGACCGGACAGGCACCTATGGCTACACCTTC. Its protein product is CATSDRTGTYGYTF.

This clonotype is a singleton in its sample. The V gene is TRBV12-3 or TRBV12-4, the J gene TRBJ1-1; 7 bases map to TRBD1. The CDR3 length is 14 residues. V trimming: 3 bases; J trimming: 1 base; junction bases outside the gene matches: 2. CDR3 region: CASSFRTGNTEAFF. The DNA of the CDR3 is TGTGCCAGCAGTTTTCGGACAGGGAACACTGAAGCTTTCTTT.

Here the CDR3 DNA reads TGTGCCAGCGGGGATCACGCGCAAAGGGGCTACACCTTC. This encodes CASGDHAQRGYTF. The chain links TRBV6-1 to TRBJ1-2; no clear D. Germline loops: CDR1 MNHNS, CDR2 SASEGT. This CDR3 contains 13 residues. The V gene lost 8 bases and the J gene lost 8 bases, with 18 bases spanning the gap.

This clonotype was observed a single time. The chain carries TRBV27 and TRBJ2-1, with 7 bases identical to TRBD2. V was clipped by 1 base and J by 5 bases; unmatched bases: 2. CDR1 MNHEY and CDR2 SMNVEV come from the germline V gene (reference sequence). The CDR3 contains 14 residues. The CDR3, as DNA: TGTGCCAGCAGTTTATATGGGACTAACAATGAGCAGTTCTTC. The encoded protein is CASSLYGTNNEQFF.

This clonotype has a handful of counts. V is TRBV20-1 and J is TRBJ1-2, with 8 nucleotides matching TRBD1. Germline values: CDR1 DFQATT, CDR2 SNEGSKA (reference sequence). CDR3 length: 13 residues. V lost 0 bases and J lost 7; bases outside the gene matches: 4. This CDR3 reads CSARDQGASGYTF. The CDR3 DNA reads as TGCAGTGCTAGAGATCAGGGGGCGTCTGGCTACACCTTC.

This clonotype was seen only a few times. V usage is TRBV20-1 and J usage is TRBJ1-1; D remains ambiguous. Germline V CDR1 and CDR2: DFQATT, SNEGSKA (reference sequence). The germline V and J ends were trimmed by 3 bases and 3 bases, with 11 bases remaining between them. The CDR3 has 13 amino acids. Written as DNA, the CDR3 is TGCAGTGCTAGTTATATGAGAGACACTGAAGCTTTCTTT. Protein sequence: CSASYMRDTEAFF.

This chain joins TRBV6-4 and TRBJ1-6; the D is unclear. The CDR3 length is 13 residues. Germline lookup yields CDR1 MRHNA and CDR2 SNTAGT. Trimming pared 2 bases from V and 5 bases from J, leaving 4 bases between. CDR3 sequence (DNA): TGTGCCAGCAGTGACAGGGATAATTCACCCCTCCACTTT. Its protein is CASSDRDNSPLHF.

The chain carries TRBV5-6 and TRBJ2-5, with 9 bases matching TRBD1. V shed 4 bases and J 4 bases; nucleotides not matched to a gene: 8. This CDR3 is built from 15 residues. Germline V gene sequence: CDR1 SGHDT, CDR2 YYEEEE. CDR3 bases: TGTGCCAGCAGCCTCGGACAGGGGTCTGGAGAGACCCAGTACTTC. Its translation is CASSLGQGSGETQYF.

There are a few counts of this clonotype. The rearrangement joins TRBV29-1 to TRBJ2-7; a weak D match, TRBD2 (6 bases). The V gene's germline CDR1 is SQVTM and CDR2 ANQGSEA. Trimming stripped 7 bases from V and 2 bases from J, with 15 bases between. The CDR3 sequence is 13 residues long. The CDR3 sequence is CSATGTQPYEQYF. The CDR3 bases are TGCAGCGCGACCGGGACTCAACCCTACGAGCAGTACTTC.

The table lists this clonotype with a count of one. This chain connects TRBV19 to TRBJ2-7, with 7 positions matching TRBD1. Germline CDR1 reads LNHDA; CDR2 reads SQIVND (reference sequence). This CDR3 is built from 14 residues. J gave up 4 bases and V 1 base, and 4 bases lay outside the gene matches. The CDR3 coding sequence is TGTGCCAGTAGTATAGGACAGGGAGAATACGAGCAGTACTTC. This translates into CASSIGQGEYEQYF.

The rearrangement uses TRBV12-3 or TRBV12-4 and TRBJ1-1; TRBD1 matches 11 bases. With V trimmed by 2 bases and J by 4 bases, 3 bases remained unmatched. The length of the CDR3 is 15 residues. The CDR3: CASSLSGTGGTEAFF. CDR3 nucleotide sequence: TGTGCCAGCAGTTTATCCGGGACAGGGGGCACTGAAGCTTTCTTT.

This clonotype has a handful of counts. The J gene is TRBJ1-2, the V gene TRBV6-1; 7 bases fit TRBD1. CDR3 length equals 14 residues. Trimming removed 6 bases from V and 6 bases from J; junction bases left unmatched: 10. Germline CDR1 and CDR2: MNHNS and SASEGT. Here the CDR3 reads CASRPDRDRDGYTF. The CDR3 DNA reads TGTGCCAGCAGACCTGACAGGGATCGCGATGGCTACACCTTC.

This rearrangement joins TRBV2 to TRBJ2-5, with D tentatively TRBD1 (6 bases). V was shortened by 4 bases and J by 7 bases, with 13 bases between the two germline ends. This CDR3 region has 13 residues. Germline-derived CDR1 and CDR2 are SNHLY and FYNNEI. Here the CDR3 DNA reads TGTGCCAGCAGTGGGGACCCACAGGGGACCCAGTACTTC. It codes for CASSGDPQGTQYF.

This clonotype was observed a handful of times. The chain carries TRBV11-1 and TRBJ2-5, with TRBD2 matching 8 bases. With 1 base clipped from V and 3 bases from J, the junction kept 4 bases outside the gene matches. This CDR3 has 15 amino acids. Germline V gene lookup returns CDR1 SGHAT and CDR2 FQDESV (reference sequence). This chain's CDR3 is CASSLDGGAEETQYF. The CDR3 DNA is TGTGCCAGCAGCTTAGACGGGGGGGCCGAAGAGACCCAGTACTTC.

This chain connects TRBV5-4 to TRBJ1-1, with TRBD1 identical over 11 bases. The CDR3 is 15 residues long. J lost 6 bases, V lost 1 base, and 5 bases had no gene match. Germline V gene sequence: CDR1 SGHNT, CDR2 YYREEE (reference sequence). The CDR3 sequence is CASSLSRDRGAEAFF. The DNA of the CDR3 is TGTGCCAGCAGCTTGTCCCGGGACAGGGGGGCTGAAGCTTTCTTT.

This clonotype occurred a few times. The chain links TRBV2 to TRBJ1-1, with a possible D match to TRBD1 (5 bases). Germline V gene data show CDR1 as SNHLY and CDR2 as FYNNEI. V was clipped by 7 bases and J by 1 base, with 10 bases between them. The CDR3 extends over 13 amino acids. The CDR3 region has the DNA TGTGCCAGCAAACGGGGGGAGAACACTGAAGCTTTCTTT. Protein product: CASKRGENTEAFF.

The rearrangement uses TRBV7-3 and TRBJ2-1; a possible D gene is TRBD1 (8 bases). Germline V gene lookup returns CDR1 SGHTA and CDR2 FQGTGA. CDR3 size: 19 residues. V lost 1 base and J 1 base, leaving 20 bases between the germline ends. The CDR3 DNA is TGTGCCAGCAGCTTAAAACCCCGGACAGGGAGGGAGTCCTACAATGAGCAGTTCTTC. The encoded protein is CASSLKPRTGRESYNEQFF.

This clonotype was detected only a few times. The chain has TRBV10-3 and TRBJ1-2; D not resolved. V lost 0 bases and J lost 4, with 6 bases in between. From germline, CDR1 is ENHRY and CDR2 SYGVKD. CDR3 length: 13 residues. In DNA, the CDR3 is TGTGCCATCAGTGAGTCTGAATTCTATGGCTACACCTTC. Its protein is CAISESEFYGYTF.

The chain links TRBV19 to TRBJ1-2, with 8 bases matching TRBD1. In germline, CDR1 is LNHDA, CDR2 SQIVND (reference sequence). The V and J ends lost 7 bases and 0 bases, in that order; junction bases with no gene match: 4. This CDR3 has 14 residues. CDR3 DNA sequence: TGTGCCAGTAAACGGGACAGGCCTAACTATGGCTACACCTTC. This encodes CASKRDRPNYGYTF.

The genes are TRBV19 and TRBJ2-1, with D maybe TRBD1 (5 bases). CDR1 LNHDA and CDR2 SQIVND come from the germline V gene (reference sequence). The CDR3 extends over 15 amino acids. The V end lost 5 bases, the J end lost 5 bases, and 16 bases lay between the germline ends. The CDR3 sequence: CASSPPGATNNEQFF. The CDR3 nucleotides are TGTGCCAGTAGTCCCCCTGGGGCCACAAACAATGAGCAGTTCTTC. Supplemented by reference TRBV19 and TRBJ2-1, the full variable domain reads DGGITQSPKYLFRKEGQNVTLSCEQNLNHDAMYWYRQDPGQGLRLIYYSQIVNDFQKGDIAEGYSVSREKKESFPLTVTSAQKNPTAFYLCASSPPGATNNEQFFGPGTRLTVL.

The chain carries TRBV7-2 and TRBJ1-2, with TRBD1 matching 11 bases. CDR3 length equals 14 residues. Trimming took 4 bases from V and 7 from J; bases not matched to a gene: 5. Germline CDR1 and CDR2: SGHTA and FQGNSA. In DNA, the CDR3 is TGTGCCAGCAGCTATGGACAGGGGGCTGTTGGCTACACCTTC. It translates to CASSYGQGAVGYTF.

By frequency in the sample, this clonotype is medium-sized. The chain joins TRBV19 to TRBJ1-6; a possible D gene is TRBD1 (5 bases). V lost 3 bases to trimming and J lost 10 bases, with 13 bases between them. Germline values: CDR1 LNHDA, CDR2 SQIVND (reference sequence). The CDR3 extends over 14 amino acids. The CDR3 reads CASSILGEGSPLHF. DNA of the CDR3: TGTGCCAGTAGTATTTTGGGGGAGGGCTCACCCCTCCACTTT.

This clonotype was seen more than once but under ten times. The chain links TRBV6-5 to TRBJ1-2; 8 bases map to TRBD1. The CDR3 has 16 residues. Per the germline V gene, CDR1 is MNHEY and CDR2 is SVGAGI. Trimming cost V 2 bases and J 7 bases; bases outside gene matches: 12. CDR3 DNA sequence: TGTGCCAGCAGTTACCCCCCCGACAGGGGAGGGAGTGGCTACACCTTC. It translates to CASSYPPDRGGSGYTF.

V usage is TRBV12-3 or TRBV12-4 and J usage is TRBJ2-7; D gene uncertain. Trimming stripped 1 base from V and 6 bases from J, with 13 bases between. The CDR3 is 14 residues long. This CDR3 reads CASSLEVALGEQYF. The CDR3 bases are TGTGCCAGCAGTTTAGAGGTTGCTCTGGGCGAGCAGTACTTC.